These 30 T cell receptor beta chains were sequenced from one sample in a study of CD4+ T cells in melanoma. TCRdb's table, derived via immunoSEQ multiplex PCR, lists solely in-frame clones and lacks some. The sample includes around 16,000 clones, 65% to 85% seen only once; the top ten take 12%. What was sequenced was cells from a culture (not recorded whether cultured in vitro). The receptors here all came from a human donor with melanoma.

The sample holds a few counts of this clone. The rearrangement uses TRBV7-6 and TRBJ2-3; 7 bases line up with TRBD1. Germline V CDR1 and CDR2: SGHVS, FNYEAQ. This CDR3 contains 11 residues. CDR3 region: CATGPPDTQYF. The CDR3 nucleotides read TGTGCGACAGGGCCACCAGATACGCAGTATTTT.

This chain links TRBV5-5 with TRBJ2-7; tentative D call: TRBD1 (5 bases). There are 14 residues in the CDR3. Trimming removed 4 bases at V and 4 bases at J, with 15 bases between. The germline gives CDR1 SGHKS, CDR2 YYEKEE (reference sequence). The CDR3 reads CASSHPGLPYEQYF. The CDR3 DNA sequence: TGTGCCAGCAGCCACCCAGGGTTGCCTTACGAGCAGTACTTC.

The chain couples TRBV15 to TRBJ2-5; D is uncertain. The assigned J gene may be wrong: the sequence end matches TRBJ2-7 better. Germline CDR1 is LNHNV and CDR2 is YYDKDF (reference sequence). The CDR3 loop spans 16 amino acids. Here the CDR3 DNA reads TGTGCCACCAGCAAGGAAGCTGCATCCCATGGATACGAGCAGTACTTC. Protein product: CATSKEAASHGYEQYF.

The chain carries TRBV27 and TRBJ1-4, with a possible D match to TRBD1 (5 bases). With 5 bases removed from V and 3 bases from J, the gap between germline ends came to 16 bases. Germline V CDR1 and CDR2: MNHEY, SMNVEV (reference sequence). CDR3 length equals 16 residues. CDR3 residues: CASSPGWGVANEKLFF. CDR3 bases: TGTGCCAGCAGTCCTGGATGGGGGGTGGCTAATGAAAAACTGTTTTTT.

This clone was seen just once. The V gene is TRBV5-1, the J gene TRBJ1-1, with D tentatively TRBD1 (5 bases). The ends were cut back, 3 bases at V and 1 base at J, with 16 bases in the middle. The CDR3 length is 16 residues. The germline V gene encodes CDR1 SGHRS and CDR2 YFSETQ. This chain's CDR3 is CASSSATGGSNTEAFF. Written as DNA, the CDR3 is TGCGCCAGCAGCTCGGCCACGGGGGGGTCGAACACTGAAGCTTTCTTT. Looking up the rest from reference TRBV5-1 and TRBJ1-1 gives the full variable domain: KAGVTQTPRYLIKTRGQQVTLSCSPISGHRSVSWYQQTPGQGLQFLFEYFSETQRNKGNFPGRFSGRQFSNSRSEMNVSTLELGDSALYLCASSSATGGSNTEAFFGQGTRLTVV.

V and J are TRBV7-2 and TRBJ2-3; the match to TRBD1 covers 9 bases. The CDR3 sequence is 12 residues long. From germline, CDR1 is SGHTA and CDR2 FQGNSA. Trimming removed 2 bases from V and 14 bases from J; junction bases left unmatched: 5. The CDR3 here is CASSLSWGQGYF. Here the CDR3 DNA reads TGTGCCAGCAGCTTATCGTGGGGACAGGGGTATTTT.

This chain's CDR3 is CASSRGDTGELFF. For the CDR3, the DNA is TGTGCCAGCTCCCGGGGGGACACCGGGGAGCTGTTTTTT. The chain couples TRBV7-9 to TRBJ2-2, with TRBD2 identical over 7 bases. Germline lookup yields CDR1 SEHNR and CDR2 FQNEAQ (reference sequence). The CDR3 runs to 13 residues. After removal of 8 bases from V and 3 bases from J, the junction contained 3 bases not matched to a gene.

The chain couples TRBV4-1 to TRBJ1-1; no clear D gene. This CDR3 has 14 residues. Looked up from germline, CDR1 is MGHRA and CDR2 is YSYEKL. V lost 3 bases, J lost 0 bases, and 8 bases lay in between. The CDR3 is CASSQGGVNTEAFF. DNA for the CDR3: TGCGCCAGCAGCCAGGGAGGCGTGAACACTGAAGCTTTCTTT.

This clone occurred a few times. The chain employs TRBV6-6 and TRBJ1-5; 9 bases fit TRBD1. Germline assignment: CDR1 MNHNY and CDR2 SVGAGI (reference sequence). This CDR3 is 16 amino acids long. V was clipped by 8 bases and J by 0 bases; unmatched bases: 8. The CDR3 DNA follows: TGTGCCAGCCGCGTGACAGGGGGAAATAGCAATCAGCCCCAGCATTTT. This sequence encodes CASRVTGGNSNQPQHF.

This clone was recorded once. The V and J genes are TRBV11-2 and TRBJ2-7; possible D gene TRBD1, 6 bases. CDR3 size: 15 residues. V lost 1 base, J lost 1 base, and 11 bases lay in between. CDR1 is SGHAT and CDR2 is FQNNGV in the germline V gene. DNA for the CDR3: TGTGCCAGCAGCTTAGGGTCAGGGGCTTCCTACGAGCAGTACTTC. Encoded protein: CASSLGSGASYEQYF.

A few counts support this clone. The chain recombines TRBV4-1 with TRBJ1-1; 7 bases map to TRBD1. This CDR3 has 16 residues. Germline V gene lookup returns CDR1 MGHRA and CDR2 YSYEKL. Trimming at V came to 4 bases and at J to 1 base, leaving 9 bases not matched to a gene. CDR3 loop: CASSRGTGTANTEAFF. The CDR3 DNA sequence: TGCGCCAGCAGCCGCGGGACCGGGACAGCGAACACTGAAGCTTTCTTT.

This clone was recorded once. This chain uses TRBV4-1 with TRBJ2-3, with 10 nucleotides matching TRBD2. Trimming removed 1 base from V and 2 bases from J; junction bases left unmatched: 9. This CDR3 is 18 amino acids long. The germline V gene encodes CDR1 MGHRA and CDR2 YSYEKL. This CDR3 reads CASSQADWTSGYTDTQYF. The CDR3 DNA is TGCGCCAGCAGCCAAGCGGACTGGACTAGCGGTTACACAGATACGCAGTATTTT.

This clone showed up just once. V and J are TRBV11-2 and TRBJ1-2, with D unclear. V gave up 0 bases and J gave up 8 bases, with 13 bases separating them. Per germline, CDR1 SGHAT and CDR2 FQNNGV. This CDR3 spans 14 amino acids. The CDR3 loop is CASSLDMGYNGYTF. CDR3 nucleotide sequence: TGTGCCAGCAGCTTAGATATGGGGTATAACGGCTACACCTTC.

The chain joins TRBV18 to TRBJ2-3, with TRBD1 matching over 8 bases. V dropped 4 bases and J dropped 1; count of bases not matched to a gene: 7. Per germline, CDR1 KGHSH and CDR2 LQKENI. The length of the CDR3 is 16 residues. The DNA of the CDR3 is TGTGCCAGCTCACGACAGGGGCGTTTTGGCACAGATACGCAGTATTTT. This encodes CASSRQGRFGTDTQYF.

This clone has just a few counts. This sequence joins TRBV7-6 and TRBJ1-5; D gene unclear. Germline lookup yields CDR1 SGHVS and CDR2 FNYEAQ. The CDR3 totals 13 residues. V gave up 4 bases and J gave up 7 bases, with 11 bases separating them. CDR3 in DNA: TGTGCCAGCAGCTCGTCCGTGGGGCAGCCCCAGCATTTT. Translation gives CASSSSVGQPQHF.

The CDR3 reads CASSHDRGDYSNQPQHF. CDR3 bases: TGCGCCAGCAGCCATGATAGGGGAGACTATAGCAATCAGCCCCAGCATTTT. The chain couples TRBV4-1 to TRBJ1-5; possible D gene TRBD1, 5 bases. CDR1 MGHRA and CDR2 YSYEKL come from the germline V gene. There are 17 residues in the CDR3. The ends were cut back, 3 bases at V and 0 bases at J, with 15 bases in the middle.

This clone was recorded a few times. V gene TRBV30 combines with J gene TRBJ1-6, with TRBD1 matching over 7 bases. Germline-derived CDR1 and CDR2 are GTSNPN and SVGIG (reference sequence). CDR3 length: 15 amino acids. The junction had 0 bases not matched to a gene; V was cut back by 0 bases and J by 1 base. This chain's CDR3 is CAWSVQGSYNSPLHF. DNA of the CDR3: TGTGCCTGGAGTGTACAGGGGTCCTATAATTCACCCCTCCACTTT.

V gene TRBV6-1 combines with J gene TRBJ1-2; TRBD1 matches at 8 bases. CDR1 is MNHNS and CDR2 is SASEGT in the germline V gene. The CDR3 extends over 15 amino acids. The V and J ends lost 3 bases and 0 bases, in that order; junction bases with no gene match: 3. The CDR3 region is CASSDWTGPNYGYTF. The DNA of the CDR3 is TGTGCCAGCAGTGACTGGACAGGGCCTAACTATGGCTACACCTTC.

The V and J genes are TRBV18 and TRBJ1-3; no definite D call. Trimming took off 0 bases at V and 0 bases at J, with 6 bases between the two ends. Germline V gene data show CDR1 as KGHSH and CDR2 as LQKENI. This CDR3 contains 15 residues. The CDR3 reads CASSPPGFSGNTIYF. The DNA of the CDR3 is TGTGCCAGCTCACCACCAGGGTTCTCTGGAAACACCATATATTTT. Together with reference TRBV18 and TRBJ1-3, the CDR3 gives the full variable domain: NAGVMQNPRHLVRRRGQEARLRCSPMKGHSHVYWYRQLPEEGLKFMVYLQKENIIDESGMPKERFSAEFPKEGPSILRIQQVVRGDSAAYFCASSPPGFSGNTIYFGEGSWLTVV.

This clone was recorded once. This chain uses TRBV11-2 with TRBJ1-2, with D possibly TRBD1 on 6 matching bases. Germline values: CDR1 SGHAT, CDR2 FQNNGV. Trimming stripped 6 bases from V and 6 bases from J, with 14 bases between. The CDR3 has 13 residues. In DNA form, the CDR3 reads TGTGCCAGCAGGATTACCGGGGGGCATGGCTACACCTTC. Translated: CASRITGGHGYTF.

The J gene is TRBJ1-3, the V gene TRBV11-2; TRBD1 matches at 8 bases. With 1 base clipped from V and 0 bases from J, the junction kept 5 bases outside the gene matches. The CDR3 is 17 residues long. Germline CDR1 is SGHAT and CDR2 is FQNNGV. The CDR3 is CASSLAPRGPSGNTIYF. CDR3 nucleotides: TGTGCCAGCAGCTTAGCCCCCAGGGGGCCCTCTGGAAACACCATATATTTT.

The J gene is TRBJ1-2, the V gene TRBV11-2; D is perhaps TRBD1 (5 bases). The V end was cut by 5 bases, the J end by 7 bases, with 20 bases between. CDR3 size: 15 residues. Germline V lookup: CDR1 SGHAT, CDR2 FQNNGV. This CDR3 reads CASSAGKGFGGGYTF. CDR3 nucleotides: TGTGCCAGCAGCGCGGGCAAGGGGTTCGGGGGTGGCTACACCTTC.

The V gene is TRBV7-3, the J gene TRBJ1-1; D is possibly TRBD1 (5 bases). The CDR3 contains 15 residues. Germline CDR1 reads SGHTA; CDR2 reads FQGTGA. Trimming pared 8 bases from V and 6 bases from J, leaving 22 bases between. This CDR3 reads CASSPRGDSLAEAFF. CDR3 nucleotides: TGTGCCAGCTCCCCCCGCGGGGACTCGTTAGCTGAAGCTTTCTTT.

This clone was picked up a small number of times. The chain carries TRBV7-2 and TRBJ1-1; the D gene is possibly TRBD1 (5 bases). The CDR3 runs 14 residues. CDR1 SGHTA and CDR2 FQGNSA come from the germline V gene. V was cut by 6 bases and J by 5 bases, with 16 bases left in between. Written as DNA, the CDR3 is TGTGCCAGCAGGCCTAACTACAAGGGGACTGAAGCTTTCTTT. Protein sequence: CASRPNYKGTEAFF.

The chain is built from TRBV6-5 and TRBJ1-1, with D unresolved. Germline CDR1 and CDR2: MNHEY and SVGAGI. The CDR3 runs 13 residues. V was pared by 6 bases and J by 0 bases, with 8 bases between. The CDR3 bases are TGTGCCAGCAGAAAGGACTTGAACACTGAAGCTTTCTTT. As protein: CASRKDLNTEAFF.

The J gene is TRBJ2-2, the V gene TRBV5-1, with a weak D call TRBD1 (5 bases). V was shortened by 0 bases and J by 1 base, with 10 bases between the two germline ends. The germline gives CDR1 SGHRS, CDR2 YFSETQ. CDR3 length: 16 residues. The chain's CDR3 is CASSLGDRRNTGELFF. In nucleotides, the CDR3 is TGCGCCAGCAGCTTGGGTGACAGAAGGAACACCGGGGAGCTGTTTTTT.

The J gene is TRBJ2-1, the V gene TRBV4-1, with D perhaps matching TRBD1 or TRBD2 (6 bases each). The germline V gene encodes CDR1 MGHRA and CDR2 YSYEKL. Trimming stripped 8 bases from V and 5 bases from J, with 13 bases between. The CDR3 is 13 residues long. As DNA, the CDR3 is TGCGCCAGCGTGGGGGGCCCCCACAATGAGCAGTTCTTC. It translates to CASVGGPHNEQFF.

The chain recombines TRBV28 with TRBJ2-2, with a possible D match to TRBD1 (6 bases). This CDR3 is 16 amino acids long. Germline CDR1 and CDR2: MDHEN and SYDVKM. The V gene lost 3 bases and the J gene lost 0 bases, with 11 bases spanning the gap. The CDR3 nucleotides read TGTGCCAGCAGTTTTGGGACATGGACGAACACCGGGGAGCTGTTTTTT. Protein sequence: CASSFGTWTNTGELFF.

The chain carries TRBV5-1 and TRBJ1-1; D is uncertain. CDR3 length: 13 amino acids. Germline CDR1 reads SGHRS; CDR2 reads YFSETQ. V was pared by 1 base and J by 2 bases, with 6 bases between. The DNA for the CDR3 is TGCGCCAGCAGCTTGCAGCGAAACACTGAAGCTTTCTTT. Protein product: CASSLQRNTEAFF. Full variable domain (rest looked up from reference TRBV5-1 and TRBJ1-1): KAGVTQTPRYLIKTRGQQVTLSCSPISGHRSVSWYQQTPGQGLQFLFEYFSETQRNKGNFPGRFSGRQFSNSRSEMNVSTLELGDSALYLCASSLQRNTEAFFGQGTRLTVV.

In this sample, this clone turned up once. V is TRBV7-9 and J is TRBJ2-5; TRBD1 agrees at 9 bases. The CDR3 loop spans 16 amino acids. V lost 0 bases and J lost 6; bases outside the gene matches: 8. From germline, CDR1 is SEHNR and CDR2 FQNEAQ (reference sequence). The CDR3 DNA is TGTGCCAGCAGCTTAGCGAGGACAGGGGAAATAAAGACCCAGTACTTC. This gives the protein CASSLARTGEIKTQYF.